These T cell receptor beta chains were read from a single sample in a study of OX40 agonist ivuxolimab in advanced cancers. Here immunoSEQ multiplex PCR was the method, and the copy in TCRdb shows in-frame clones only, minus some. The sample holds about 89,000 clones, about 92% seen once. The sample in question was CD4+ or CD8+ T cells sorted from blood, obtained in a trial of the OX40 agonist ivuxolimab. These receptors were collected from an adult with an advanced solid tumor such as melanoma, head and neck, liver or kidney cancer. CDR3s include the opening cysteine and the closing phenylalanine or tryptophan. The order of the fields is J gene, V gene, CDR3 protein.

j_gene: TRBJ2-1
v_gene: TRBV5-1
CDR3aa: CASSSTVSSYNEQFF

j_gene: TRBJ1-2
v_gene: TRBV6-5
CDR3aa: CASSLQGHYGYTF

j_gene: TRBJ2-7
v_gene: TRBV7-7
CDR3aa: CASSFDRESEQYF

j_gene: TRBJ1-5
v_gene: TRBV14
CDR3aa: CASSQDLGQPQHF

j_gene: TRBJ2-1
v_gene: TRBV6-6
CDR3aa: CASSFGQGAGRSQFF

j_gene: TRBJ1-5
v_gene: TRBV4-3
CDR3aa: CASSQVVGVVRPQHF

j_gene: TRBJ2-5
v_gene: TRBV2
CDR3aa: CASSPSTRGLETQYF

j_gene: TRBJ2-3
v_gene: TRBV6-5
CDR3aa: CASKLRGASTDTQYF

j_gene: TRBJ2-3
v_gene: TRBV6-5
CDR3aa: CATKSRGRSADTQYF

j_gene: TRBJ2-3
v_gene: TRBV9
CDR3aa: CASSVLGGTDTQYF

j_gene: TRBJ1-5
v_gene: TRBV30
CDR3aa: CAWSVGGDQPQHF

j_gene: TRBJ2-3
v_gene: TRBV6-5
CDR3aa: CASSYTPAVGTQYF

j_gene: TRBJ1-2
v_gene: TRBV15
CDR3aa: CATSREAGDYGYTF

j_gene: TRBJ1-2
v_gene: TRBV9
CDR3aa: CASSVEGQGSYYGYTF

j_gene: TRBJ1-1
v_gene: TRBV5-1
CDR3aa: CASSLIAGGNTEAFF

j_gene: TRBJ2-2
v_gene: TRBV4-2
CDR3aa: CASSQLIRNTGELFF

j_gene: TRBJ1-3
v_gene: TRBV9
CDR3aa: CASSRTISGNTIYF

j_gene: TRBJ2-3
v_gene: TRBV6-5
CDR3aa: CASTGLAGRTQYF

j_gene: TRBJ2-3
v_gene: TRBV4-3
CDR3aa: CASSQQREGTDTQYF

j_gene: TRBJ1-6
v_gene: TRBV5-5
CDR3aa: CASSLMSAGETLHF

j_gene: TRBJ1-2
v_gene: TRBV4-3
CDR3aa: CASSHLTGTNYGYTF

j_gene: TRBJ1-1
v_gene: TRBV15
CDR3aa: CATSRSRDGAAFF

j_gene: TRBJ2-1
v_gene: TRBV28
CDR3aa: CASRRWAGGGAGNEQFF

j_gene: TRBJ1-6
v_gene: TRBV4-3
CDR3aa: CASSQDRGLNSPLHF

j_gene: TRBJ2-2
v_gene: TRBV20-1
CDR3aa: CSARRTGELFF

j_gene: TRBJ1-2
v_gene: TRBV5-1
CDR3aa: CASRPVAGSYGYTF

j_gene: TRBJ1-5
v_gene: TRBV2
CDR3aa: CASSEWGYGNQPQHF

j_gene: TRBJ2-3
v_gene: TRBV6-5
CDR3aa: CASSYDHGRADTQYF

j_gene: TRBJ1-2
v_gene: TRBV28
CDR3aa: CASSLDRDLDLAIF

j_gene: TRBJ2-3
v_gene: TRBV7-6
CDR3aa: CASSLGPNTDTQYF

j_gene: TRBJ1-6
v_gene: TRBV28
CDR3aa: CASSPRTVSNSPLHF

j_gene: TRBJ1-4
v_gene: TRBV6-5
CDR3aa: CASSSETTNEKLFF

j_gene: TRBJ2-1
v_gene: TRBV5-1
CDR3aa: CASSFTNNEQFF

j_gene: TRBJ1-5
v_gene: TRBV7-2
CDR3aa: CASSVYRDTNQPQHF

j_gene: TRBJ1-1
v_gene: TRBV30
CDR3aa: CAWSPGDPGTEAFF

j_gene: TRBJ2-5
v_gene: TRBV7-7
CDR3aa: CASSLVGQETQYF

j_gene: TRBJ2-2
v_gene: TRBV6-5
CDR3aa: CASTTSINTGELFF

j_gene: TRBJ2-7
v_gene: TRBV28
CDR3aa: CASRLQGATYEQYF

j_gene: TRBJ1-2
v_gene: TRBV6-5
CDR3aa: CVSSYYRGARHYGYTF

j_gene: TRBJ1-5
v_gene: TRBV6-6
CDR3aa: CASTYREGNQPQHF

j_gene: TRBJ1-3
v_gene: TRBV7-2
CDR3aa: CASSLTSVSGNTIYF

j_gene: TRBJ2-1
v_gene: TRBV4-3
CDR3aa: CASSQESGRNNEQFF

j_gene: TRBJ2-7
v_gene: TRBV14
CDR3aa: CASSQVPGGIHEQYF

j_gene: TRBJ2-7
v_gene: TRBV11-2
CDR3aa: CASSLGLGQSYEQYF

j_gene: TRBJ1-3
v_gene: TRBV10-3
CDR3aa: CASSRTDSGNTIYF

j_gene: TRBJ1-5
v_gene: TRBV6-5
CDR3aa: CASSQYSNQPQHF

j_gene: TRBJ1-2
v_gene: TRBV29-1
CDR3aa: CSVLGGRVSGYTF

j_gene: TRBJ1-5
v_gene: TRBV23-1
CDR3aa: CASSQAADRDQPQHF

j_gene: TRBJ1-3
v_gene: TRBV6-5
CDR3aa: CASSFGRGFSGNTIYF

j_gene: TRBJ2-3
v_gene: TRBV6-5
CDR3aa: CASSYTSSNTDTQYF

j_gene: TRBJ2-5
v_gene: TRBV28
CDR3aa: CASSSLQETQYF

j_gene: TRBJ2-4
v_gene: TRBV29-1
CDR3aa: CSVVAGAGIQYF

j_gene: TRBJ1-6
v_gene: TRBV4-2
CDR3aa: CASSQDLNSPLHF

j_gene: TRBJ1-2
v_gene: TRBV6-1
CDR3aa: CASKGAEPNYGYTF

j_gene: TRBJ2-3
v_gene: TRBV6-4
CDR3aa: CASAPGQGTDTQYF